This T cell receptor (beta chain) was recorded in a study of T cells after yellow fever vaccination. Germline trimming cut 7 bases from V and 4 bases from J; bases unmatched to any gene: 9. CDR3 size: 14 residues. CDR1 SGHRS and CDR2 YFSETQ come from the germline V gene. The TCR cDNA carried a universal primer site and UMIs from 5'RACE template switching. TCRdb reanalysed the 5' RACE reads using MiXCR and keeps one entry per CDR3 protein. The repertoire consists of almost 600,000 distinct CDR3 sequences, with roughly 14% occurring once and the leading ten covering around 15%. The clonotype comes from a man younger than 40 who received the YFV17D yellow fever vaccine. Material: PBMCs, obtained on the day of the yellow fever booster vaccination. The chain is built from TRBV5-1 and TRBJ2-7, with 9 bases lining up with TRBD1. The CDR3 is CASEELTGGYEQYF. The CDR3 DNA is TGCGCCAGCGAAGAATTGACAGGGGGGTACGAGCAGTACTTC.